This TCR beta chain emerged from a study of blood T cell repertoires in COVID-19. This clone was counted only a few times. Original analysis: Reference gene primer amplification gave nucleated cell count estimates. Here immunoSEQ multiplex PCR was the method, and the copy in TCRdb shows in-frame clones only, minus some. Clone size and the V and J calls come from that table; the DNA yielded D and trimming. The sample yields roughly 280,000 clones, about nine tenths seen once. Which cohort a participant joined came from the clinical history participants gave. CDR1 is SEHNR and CDR2 is FQNEAQ in the germline V gene (reference sequence). The CDR3 length is 13 residues. V dropped 4 bases and J dropped 9 bases, with 16 bases sitting between them.

This chain connects TRBV7-9 to TRBJ2-7; weak D call: TRBD1 (5 bases). This sequence originates from a woman aged 50 to 65 who had recovered from COVID-19. The sequencing input was PBMCs or T cells enriched from blood (not recorded which). The CDR3 region has the DNA TGTGCCAGCAGCTCCGACAGTGGAGCGAGGCAGTACTTC. This translates into CASSSDSGARQYF. The whole variable domain, filled in from reference TRBV7-9 and TRBJ2-7, reads DTGVSQNPRHKITKRGQNVTFRCDPISEHNRLYWYRQTLGQGPEFLTYFQNEAQLEKSRLLSDRFSAERPKGSFSTLEIQRTEQGDSAMYLCASSSDSGARQYFGPGTRLTVT.